This T cell receptor beta chain was sequenced for a study of CD8 T cell repertoires and HIV-1 epitope variants. Study-level background: T cells were stimulated with Twenty-five Gag and Nef peptides separately. IL-2, IL-7 and IL-15 were added on days 3 and 7 of 10-day cultures.

As for this clone: Its antigen is undetermined.

TCRdb's table, derived via immunoSEQ multiplex PCR, lists solely in-frame clones and lacks some. The table lists roughly 5,500 clones, 55% to 80% of them singletons. Trimming removed 5 bases at V and 0 bases at J, with 8 bases between. Per germline, CDR1 SGHNT and CDR2 YENEEA. The CDR3 contains 13 residues. Study-level results: No clonotypes responded to the TAALDMSHF plasma variant; several recognized KF9, one HW9.

This chain links TRBV11-3 with TRBJ2-7; no clear D gene. The sample taken for sequencing was cultured CD8+ T cells derived from PBMCs. The sequence derives from a male donor with HIV. In nucleotides, the CDR3 is TGTGCCAGCAGCGCCCCCAGCTCCTACGAGCAGTACTTC. Its protein product is CASSAPSSYEQYF.